The present entry profiles one T cell receptor beta chain with its context. This sample was taken from a study of OX40 agonist ivuxolimab in advanced cancers. On the study more broadly: Ivuxolimab, an agonist antibody against OX40 (CD134), was given to patients. Ivuxolimab was administered intravenously to patients at 0.01 to 10 mg/kg every 2 weeks. Patients assigned to dose escalation were diagnosed with hepatocellular carcinoma, melanoma, renal cell or head and neck cancer.

Individuals having autoimmune disease history or systemic immunosuppression were not enrolled. CDR1 is MGHRA, CDR2 YSYEKL, per germline. This CDR3 is 13 amino acids long. The V and J ends lost 0 bases and 9 bases respectively, with 8 bases between them. The table came from immunoSEQ multiplex PCR; TCRdb's copy has only in-frame clones and leaves some out. This table has approximately 61,000 clones, 89% appearing once. The sample in question was CD4+ or CD8+ T cells sorted from blood, obtained in a trial of the OX40 agonist ivuxolimab. This chain connects TRBV4-1 to TRBJ2-2; D ambiguous. This TCR was sampled from an adult with an advanced solid tumor such as melanoma, head and neck, liver or kidney cancer. CDR3 in amino acids: CASSQDESWELFF. The CDR3 DNA reads as TGCGCCAGCAGCCAAGATGAGAGTTGGGAGCTGTTTTTT.